This TCR beta chain was sequenced for a study of blood T cell repertoires in COVID-19. Turning to the study itself: The samples span acute and convalescent COVID-19 from the United States, Italy and Spain. T cells, B-cell-depleted T cells, or PBMCs provided the cDNA or gDNA that served as material.

This clone was seen only a few times. Source study methods: Quantification of nucleated cells was approximated via reference gene primer amplification. The repertoire was sequenced with immunoSEQ multiplex PCR; TCRdb's copy has only in-frame clones and lacks some. The V and J calls and clone size were taken over from that table, and D and trimming were inferred from the DNA. The data show 8,500 to 14,000 clones, with approximately 88% seen just once and over 9.5% held by the top ten. The CDR3 spans 13 residues. Trimming removed 3 bases at V and 10 bases at J, with 10 bases between. The germline CDR1 and CDR2 sequences are MNHNS and SASEGT.

This chain uses TRBV6-1 with TRBJ1-6; D is ambiguous. This receptor was identified in a human donor in a cohort sampled during active COVID-19. Sequencing used peripheral blood. The CDR3 loop is CASSDRIVSPLHF. The CDR3 DNA reads as TGTGCCAGCAGTGACAGGATTGTCTCACCCCTCCACTTT.